A single sample is the source of the 12 T cell receptor beta chains below, sequenced in a study of T cell changes during pregnancy in multiple sclerosis. TCRdb's copy holds only in-frame clones and misses some; the assay was immunoSEQ multiplex PCR. The table includes fewer than 70,000 clones, around 92% detected once. The starting material was CD8+ T cells from peripheral blood mononuclear cells, obtained in the third trimester of pregnancy. The receptors come from a female donor in good health, enrolled as a control in a pregnancy study.

Concerning this clone itself: Different DNA sequences within this sample yield the same CDR3. The rearrangement links TRBV27 to TRBJ1-1, with D maybe TRBD1 (5 bases). This CDR3 has 12 residues. V was clipped by 5 bases and J by 5 bases, with 9 bases between them. From germline, CDR1 is MNHEY and CDR2 SMNVEV (reference sequence). CDR3 sequence: CASSVGGTEAFF. The CDR3 DNA sequence: TGTGCCAGCAGTGTCGGGGGGACTGAAGCTTTCTTT.

J is TRBJ1-2 and V is TRBV30; D gene unclear. CDR1 is GTSNPN, CDR2 SVGIG, per germline (reference sequence). CDR3 size: 12 residues. V was clipped by 5 bases and J by 4 bases, with 11 bases between them. The CDR3 bases are TGTGCCTGGGGAGACGGCAGCTATGGCTACACCTTC. This sequence encodes CAWGDGSYGYTF.

The rearrangement links TRBV29-1 to TRBJ1-2; a possible D gene is TRBD1 (6 bases). Trimming shortened V by 4 bases and J by 1 base, and 10 bases separated the two germline ends. CDR3 length: 13 amino acids. The germline CDR1 and CDR2 sequences are SQVTM and ANQGSEA. Written as DNA, the CDR3 is TGCAGCGTTGTGGACAGAGATAACTATGGCTACACCTTC. As protein: CSVVDRDNYGYTF.

The chain is built from TRBV7-9 and TRBJ2-1, with a weak D call TRBD1 (5 bases). The CDR3 consists of 13 residues. Looked up from germline, CDR1 is SEHNR and CDR2 is FQNEAQ (reference sequence). Trimming stripped 4 bases from V and 1 base from J, with 5 bases between. CDR3 residues: CASSSGSYNEQFF. The CDR3 DNA is TGTGCCAGCAGCTCAGGGTCCTACAATGAGCAGTTCTTC.

The V gene is TRBV9, the J gene TRBJ2-3; TRBD1 might be the D (6 bases). V lost 3 bases to trimming and J lost 5 bases, with 19 bases between them. The CDR3 length is 16 residues. Germline CDR1 SGDLS, CDR2 YYNGEE. The CDR3 DNA sequence: TGTGCCAGCAGCGGAGCCCCCTTCAGGGGCGGAGATACGCAGTATTTT. Translation gives CASSGAPFRGGDTQYF.

This rearrangement joins TRBV11-2 to TRBJ2-5, with 14 bases lining up with TRBD2. In germline, CDR1 is SGHAT, CDR2 FQNNGV. Trimming at V came to 4 bases and at J to 2 bases, leaving 3 bases not matched to a gene. The CDR3 runs 16 residues. CDR3: CASSSWTSGGQETQYF. The CDR3 nucleotides are TGTGCCAGCAGCTCCTGGACTAGCGGGGGGCAAGAGACCCAGTACTTC.

The chain couples TRBV7-3 to TRBJ2-1; a possible D gene is TRBD2 (5 bases). The CDR3 has 12 amino acids. Between the trimmed V and J ends, which lost 6 bases and 9 bases, there was a span of 12 bases. Germline CDR1 and CDR2: SGHTA and FQGTGA. CDR3 bases: TGTGCCAGCAGTCCGGGATCGGCTGAGCAGTTCTTC. Translated: CASSPGSAEQFF.

This chain uses TRBV5-1 with TRBJ1-2, with D unresolved. Trimming left V 7 bases short and J 0 bases short, with 22 bases between. The CDR3 sequence is 17 residues long. Germline values: CDR1 SGHRS, CDR2 YFSETQ. The CDR3 sequence: CASSTLRSSTPNYGYTF. The CDR3 bases are TGCGCCAGCTCCACCCTTCGCTCCTCGACACCTAACTATGGCTACACCTTC.

V is TRBV4-3 and J is TRBJ1-5; D gene uncertain. CDR3 length: 15 amino acids. Germline V gene data show CDR1 as LGHNA and CDR2 as YSLEER. Trimming took 0 bases from V and 3 from J, leaving 9 bases between them. The CDR3 coding sequence is TGCGCCAGCAGCCAAGATAGGCAGGTCAATCAGCCCCAGCATTTT. This sequence encodes CASSQDRQVNQPQHF.

The chain recombines TRBV6-6 with TRBJ1-6; 7 nucleotides match TRBD1. The CDR3 contains 13 residues. Germline loops: CDR1 MNHNY, CDR2 SVGAGI (reference sequence). With V trimmed by 4 bases and J by 10 bases, 4 bases remained unmatched. The CDR3 region is CASSSGGGSPLHF. The CDR3, as DNA: TGTGCCAGCAGTTCAGGGGGAGGCTCACCCCTCCACTTT.

The rearrangement joins TRBV11-3 to TRBJ2-3; a possible D gene is TRBD2 (7 bases). Deletions cut 0 bases from V and 5 bases from J, with 15 bases between. CDR1 is SGHNT and CDR2 is YENEEA in the germline V gene. The CDR3 covers 16 residues. The CDR3 region is CASSLDRGGARDTQYF. For the CDR3, the DNA is TGTGCCAGCAGCTTAGATAGGGGGGGGGCCCGAGATACGCAGTATTTT.

This chain joins TRBV5-4 and TRBJ2-5; TRBD1 is a possible D gene (6 bases). The CDR3 length is 15 residues. The ends were cut back, 4 bases at V and 0 bases at J, with 13 bases in the middle. In germline, CDR1 is SGHNT, CDR2 YYREEE (reference sequence). Here the CDR3 DNA reads TGTGCCAGCAGCCCTAGGACAGAGTACCAAGAGACCCAGTACTTC. This encodes CASSPRTEYQETQYF.